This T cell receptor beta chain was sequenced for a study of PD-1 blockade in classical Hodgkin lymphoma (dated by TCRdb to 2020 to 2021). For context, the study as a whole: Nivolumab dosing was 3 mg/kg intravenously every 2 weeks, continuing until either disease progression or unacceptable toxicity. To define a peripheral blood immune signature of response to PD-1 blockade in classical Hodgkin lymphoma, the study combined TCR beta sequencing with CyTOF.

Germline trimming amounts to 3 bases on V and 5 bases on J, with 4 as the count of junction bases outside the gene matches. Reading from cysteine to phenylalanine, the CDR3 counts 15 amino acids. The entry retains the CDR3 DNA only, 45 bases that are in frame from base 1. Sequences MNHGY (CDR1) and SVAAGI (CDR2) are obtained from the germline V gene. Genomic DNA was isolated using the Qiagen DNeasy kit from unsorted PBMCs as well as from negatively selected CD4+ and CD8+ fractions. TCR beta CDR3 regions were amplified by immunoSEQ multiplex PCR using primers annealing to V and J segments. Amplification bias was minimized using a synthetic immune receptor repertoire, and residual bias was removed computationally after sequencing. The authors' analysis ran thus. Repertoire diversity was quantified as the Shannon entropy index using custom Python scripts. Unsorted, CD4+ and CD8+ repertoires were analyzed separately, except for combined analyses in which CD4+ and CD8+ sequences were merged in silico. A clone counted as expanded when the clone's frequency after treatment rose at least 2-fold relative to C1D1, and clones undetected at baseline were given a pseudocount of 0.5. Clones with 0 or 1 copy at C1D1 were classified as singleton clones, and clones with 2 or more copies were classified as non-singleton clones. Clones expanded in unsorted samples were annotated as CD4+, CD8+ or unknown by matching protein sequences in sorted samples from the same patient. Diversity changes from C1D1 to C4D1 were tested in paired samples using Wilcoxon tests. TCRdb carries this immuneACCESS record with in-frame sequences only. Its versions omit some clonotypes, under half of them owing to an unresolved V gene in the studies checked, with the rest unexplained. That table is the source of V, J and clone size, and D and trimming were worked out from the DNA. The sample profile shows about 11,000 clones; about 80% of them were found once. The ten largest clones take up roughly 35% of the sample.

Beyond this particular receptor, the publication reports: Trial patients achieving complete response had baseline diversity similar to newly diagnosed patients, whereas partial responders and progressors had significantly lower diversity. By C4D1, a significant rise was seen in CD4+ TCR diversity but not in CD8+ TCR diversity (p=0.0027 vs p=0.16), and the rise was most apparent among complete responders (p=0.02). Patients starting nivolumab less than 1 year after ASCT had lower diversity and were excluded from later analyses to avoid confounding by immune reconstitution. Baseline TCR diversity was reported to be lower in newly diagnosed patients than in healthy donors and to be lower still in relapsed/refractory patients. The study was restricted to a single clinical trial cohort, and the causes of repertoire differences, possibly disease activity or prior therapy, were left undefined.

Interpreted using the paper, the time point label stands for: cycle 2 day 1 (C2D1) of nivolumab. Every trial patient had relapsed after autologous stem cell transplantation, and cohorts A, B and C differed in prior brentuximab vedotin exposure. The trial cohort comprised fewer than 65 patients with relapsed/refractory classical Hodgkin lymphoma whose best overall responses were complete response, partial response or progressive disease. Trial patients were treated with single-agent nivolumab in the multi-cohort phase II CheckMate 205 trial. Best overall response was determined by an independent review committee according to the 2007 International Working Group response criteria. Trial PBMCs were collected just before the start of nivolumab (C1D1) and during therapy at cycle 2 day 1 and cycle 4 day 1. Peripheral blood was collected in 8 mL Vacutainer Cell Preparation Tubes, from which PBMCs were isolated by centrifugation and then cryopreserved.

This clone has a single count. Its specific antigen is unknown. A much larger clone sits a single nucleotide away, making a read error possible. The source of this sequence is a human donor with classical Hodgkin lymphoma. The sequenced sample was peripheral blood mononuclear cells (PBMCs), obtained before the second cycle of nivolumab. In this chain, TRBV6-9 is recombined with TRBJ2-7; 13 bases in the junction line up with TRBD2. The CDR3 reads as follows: CASSYPGLAGHEQYF. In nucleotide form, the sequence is TGTGCCAGCAGTTACCCGGGACTAGCGGGACACGAGCAGTACTTC.